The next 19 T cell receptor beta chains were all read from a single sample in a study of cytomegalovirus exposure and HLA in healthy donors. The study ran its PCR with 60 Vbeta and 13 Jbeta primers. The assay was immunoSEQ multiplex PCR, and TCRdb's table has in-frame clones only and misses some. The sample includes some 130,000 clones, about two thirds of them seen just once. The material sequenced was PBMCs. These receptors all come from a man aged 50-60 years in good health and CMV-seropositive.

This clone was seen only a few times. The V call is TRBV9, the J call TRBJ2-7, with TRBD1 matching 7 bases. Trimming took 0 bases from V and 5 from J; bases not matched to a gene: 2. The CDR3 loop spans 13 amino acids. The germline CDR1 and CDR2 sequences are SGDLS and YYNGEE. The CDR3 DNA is TGTGCCAGCAGCGTAGGACAGGGAAACGAGCAGTACTTC. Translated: CASSVGQGNEQYF.

The CDR3: CSVAGGAGGYTF. DNA for the CDR3: TGCAGCGTCGCCGGGGGGGCGGGTGGCTACACCTTC. The chain couples TRBV29-1 to TRBJ1-2; possible D gene TRBD1, 6 bases. V was clipped by 6 bases and J by 7 bases, with 15 bases between them. Per germline, CDR1 SQVTM and CDR2 ANQGSEA. The CDR3 is made up of 12 amino acids.

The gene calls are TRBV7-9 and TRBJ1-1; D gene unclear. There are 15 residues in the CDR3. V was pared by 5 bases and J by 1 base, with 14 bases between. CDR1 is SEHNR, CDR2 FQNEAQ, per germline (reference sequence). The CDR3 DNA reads TGTGCCAGCAGCCCTTGGAGGAATTGGAACACTGAAGCTTTCTTT. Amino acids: CASSPWRNWNTEAFF.

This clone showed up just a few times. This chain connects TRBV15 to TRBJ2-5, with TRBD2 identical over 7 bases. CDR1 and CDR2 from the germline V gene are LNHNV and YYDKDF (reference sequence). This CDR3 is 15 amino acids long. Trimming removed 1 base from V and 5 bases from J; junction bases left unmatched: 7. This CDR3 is CATSRVKTSTETQYF. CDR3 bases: TGTGCCACCAGCAGAGTAAAGACTAGCACCGAGACCCAGTACTTC.

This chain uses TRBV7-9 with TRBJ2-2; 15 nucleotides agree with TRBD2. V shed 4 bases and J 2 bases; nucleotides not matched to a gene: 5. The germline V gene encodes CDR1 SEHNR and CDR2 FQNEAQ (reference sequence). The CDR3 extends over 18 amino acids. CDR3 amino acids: CASSSPGLAGGNTGELFF. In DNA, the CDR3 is TGTGCCAGCAGCTCCCCGGGACTAGCGGGGGGAAACACCGGGGAGCTGTTTTTT.

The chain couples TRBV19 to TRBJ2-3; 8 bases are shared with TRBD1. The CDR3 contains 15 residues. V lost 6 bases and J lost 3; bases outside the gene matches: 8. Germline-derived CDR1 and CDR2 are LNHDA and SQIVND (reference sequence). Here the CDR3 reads CASRRGTGLTDTQYF. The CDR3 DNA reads TGTGCCAGTAGAAGAGGGACAGGCCTAACAGATACGCAGTATTTT.

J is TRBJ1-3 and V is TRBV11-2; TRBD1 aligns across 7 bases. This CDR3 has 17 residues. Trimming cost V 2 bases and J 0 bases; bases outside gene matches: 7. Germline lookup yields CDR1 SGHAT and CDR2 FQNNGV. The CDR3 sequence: CASSLTGTAVSGNTIYF. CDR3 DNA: TGTGCCAGCAGCTTAACCGGGACAGCTGTCTCTGGAAACACCATATATTTT. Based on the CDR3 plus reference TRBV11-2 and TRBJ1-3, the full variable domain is EAGVAQSPRYKIIEKRQSVAFWCNPISGHATLYWYQQILGQGPKLLIQFQNNGVVDDSQLPKDRFSAERLKGVDSTLKIQPAKLEDSAVYLCASSLTGTAVSGNTIYFGEGSWLTVV.

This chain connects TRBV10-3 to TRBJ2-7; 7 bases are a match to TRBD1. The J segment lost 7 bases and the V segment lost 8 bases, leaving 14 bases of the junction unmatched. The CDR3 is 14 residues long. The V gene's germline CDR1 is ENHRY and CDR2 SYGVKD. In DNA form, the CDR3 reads TGTGCCATCGGAAGGGGGCAGGGGCCGGGAGAGCAGTACTTC. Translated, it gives CAIGRGQGPGEQYF.

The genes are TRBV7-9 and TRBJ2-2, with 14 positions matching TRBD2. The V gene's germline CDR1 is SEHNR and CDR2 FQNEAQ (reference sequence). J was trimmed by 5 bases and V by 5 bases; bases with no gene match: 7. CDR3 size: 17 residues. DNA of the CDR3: TGTGCCAGCAGCCAAGGACTAGCGGGAGGAAGAACCGGGGAGCTGTTTTTT. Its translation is CASSQGLAGGRTGELFF.

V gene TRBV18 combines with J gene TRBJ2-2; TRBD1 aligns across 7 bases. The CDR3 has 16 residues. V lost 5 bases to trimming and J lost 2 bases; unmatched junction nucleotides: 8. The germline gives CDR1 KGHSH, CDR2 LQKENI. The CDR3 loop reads CASSSRTGGNTGELFF. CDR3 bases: TGTGCCAGCTCATCGAGGACAGGAGGAAACACCGGGGAGCTGTTTTTT.

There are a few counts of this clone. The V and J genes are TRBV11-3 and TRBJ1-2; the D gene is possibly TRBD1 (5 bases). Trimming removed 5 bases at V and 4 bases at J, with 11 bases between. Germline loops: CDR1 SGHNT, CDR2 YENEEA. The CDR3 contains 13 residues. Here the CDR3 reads CASSQGEGYGYTF. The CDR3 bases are TGTGCCAGCAGCCAAGGGGAAGGCTATGGCTACACCTTC. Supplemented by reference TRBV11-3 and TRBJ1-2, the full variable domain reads EAGVVQSPRYKIIEKKQPVAFWCNPISGHNTLYWYLQNLGQGPELLIRYENEEAVDDSQLPKDRFSAERLKGVDSTLKIQPAELGDSAVYLCASSQGEGYGYTFGSGTRLTVV.

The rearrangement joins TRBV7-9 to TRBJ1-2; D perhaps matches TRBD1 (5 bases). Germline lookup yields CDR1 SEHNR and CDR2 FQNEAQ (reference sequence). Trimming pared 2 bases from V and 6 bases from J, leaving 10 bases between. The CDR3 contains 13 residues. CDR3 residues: CASSLPGGDGYTF. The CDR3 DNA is TGTGCCAGCAGCTTACCGGGAGGGGATGGCTACACCTTC.

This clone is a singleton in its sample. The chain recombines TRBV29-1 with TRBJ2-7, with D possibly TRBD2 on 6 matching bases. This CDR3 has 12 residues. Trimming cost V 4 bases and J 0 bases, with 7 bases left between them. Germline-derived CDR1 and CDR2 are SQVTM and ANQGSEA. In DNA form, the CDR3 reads TGCAGCGTTGGCGGGGACTCCTACGAGCAGTACTTC. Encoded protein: CSVGGDSYEQYF.

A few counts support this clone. The CDR3 sequence is CASSLVVGDGYTF. CDR3 DNA: TGTGCCAGCAGCTTAGTGGTAGGAGATGGCTACACCTTC. The chain links TRBV7-2 to TRBJ1-2, with D uncertain. Deletions cut 1 base from V and 6 bases from J, with 9 bases between. From germline, CDR1 is SGHTA and CDR2 FQGNSA. The CDR3 extends over 13 amino acids.

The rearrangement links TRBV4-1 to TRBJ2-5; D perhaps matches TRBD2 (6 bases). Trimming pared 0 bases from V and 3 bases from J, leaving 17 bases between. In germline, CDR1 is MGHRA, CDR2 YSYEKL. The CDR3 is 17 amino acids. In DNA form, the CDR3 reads TGCGCCAGCAGCCAAGATATGAATAGCGGAACGAAAGAGACCCAGTACTTC. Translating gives CASSQDMNSGTKETQYF.

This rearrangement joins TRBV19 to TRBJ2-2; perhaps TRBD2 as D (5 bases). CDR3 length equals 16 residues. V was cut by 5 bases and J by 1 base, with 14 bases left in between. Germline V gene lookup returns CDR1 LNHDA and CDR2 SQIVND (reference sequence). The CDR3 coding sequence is TGTGCCAGTAGTCTCCCCAGCGGAGGGAACACCGGGGAGCTGTTTTTT. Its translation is CASSLPSGGNTGELFF.

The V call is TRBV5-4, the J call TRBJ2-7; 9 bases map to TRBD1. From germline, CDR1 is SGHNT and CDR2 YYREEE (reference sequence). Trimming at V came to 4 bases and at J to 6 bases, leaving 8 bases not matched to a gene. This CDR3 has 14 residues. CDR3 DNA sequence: TGTGCCAGCAGCCGGGACAGGGCCGGTGGCGAGCAGTACTTC. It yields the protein CASSRDRAGGEQYF.

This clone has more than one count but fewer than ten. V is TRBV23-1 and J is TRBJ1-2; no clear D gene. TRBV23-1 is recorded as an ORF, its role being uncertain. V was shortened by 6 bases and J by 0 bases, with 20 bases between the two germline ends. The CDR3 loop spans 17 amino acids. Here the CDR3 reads CASSQRGPQTTNYGYTF. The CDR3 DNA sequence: TGCGCCAGCAGCCAGAGAGGGCCCCAAACTACTAACTATGGCTACACCTTC.

CDR3 loop: CASSPGGGGRGTEAFF. The CDR3 bases are TGTGCCAGCAGCCCGGGGGGAGGGGGAAGGGGCACTGAAGCTTTCTTT. V gene TRBV7-9 combines with J gene TRBJ1-1; D is possibly TRBD1 (6 bases). This CDR3 has 16 residues. V lost 5 bases to trimming and J lost 4 bases, with 20 bases between them. Germline V gene sequence: CDR1 SEHNR, CDR2 FQNEAQ (reference sequence). Filled out from reference TRBV7-9 and TRBJ1-1, the complete variable domain reads DTGVSQNPRHKITKRGQNVTFRCDPISEHNRLYWYRQTLGQGPEFLTYFQNEAQLEKSRLLSDRFSAERPKGSFSTLEIQRTEQGDSAMYLCASSPGGGGRGTEAFFGQGTRLTVV.